This T cell receptor (beta chain) was documented in a study of monozygotic twins with cystic fibrosis (dated by TCRdb to about 2021). With regard to the full study: Barcoded libraries were prepared from roughly 3.3 micrograms of fragmented DNA with around 15 PCR cycles. The study compared TCR beta repertoires within and between 16 monozygotic twin pairs with cystic fibrosis to assess genetic influence on V and J gene usage. Data for three of the twin pairs had been reported earlier in a different context. Twins were ranked among 970 or so cohort participants for weight-for-height and FEVPerc (FEV1 disease centile) at the day of blood sampling. The cohort included ten female and six male twin pairs, mostly children and adolescents, aged about 2.0 to 40 years with a median of about 8.2 years.

CDR1 and CDR2 were assigned from the germline V gene as SNHLY and FYNNEI. Taken from cysteine to phenylalanine, the CDR3 has 12 residues. Of all the DNA, just the CDR3 is kept, 36 bases in frame from base 1. The trim is 7 bases for V and 2 bases for J, with a gap of 6 bases between the germline ends. Following the manufacturer's instructions, the researchers used the immunoSEQ immune profiling system to amplify TCR beta CDR3 regions via multiplex PCR. An Illumina NextSeq system was used to carry out the sequencing. The authors' pipeline ran thus. The immunoSEQ Analyzer platform handled processing of the sequence data, and clonality was calculated by taking the square root of Simpson's index of productive rearrangements. Jensen-Shannon distance served as the measure of similarity in V and J usage, while OLGA was used to compute CDR3 generation probabilities. The immuneACCESS database (August 2020) and VDJdb (December 2020) were searched for shared CDR3 sequences. TCRdb holds this immuneACCESS table with in-frame rearrangements only. Some clones are missing; in checked studies, unresolved V genes explain under half, and the rest has no known cause. V and J calls and clone size follow that table, whereas D and trimming were derived from the DNA. The sample contains about 39,000 clones, under 95% of them found a single time. The top ten clones comprise less than 0.2% of the sample.

This clone was detected only a few times. Its antigen is still unknown. Nothing much larger sits one base from this clone, and base qualities are not available. Summary of the overall study and its limitations: The greatest similarity to the co-twin was observed for V gene usage in 13 of 16 pairs and for J usage in 8 of 16 pairs, which suggested genetic constraints. The cohort was small, and no association was found between shared CDR3 numbers and age, concordance or disease severity. Nucleotide-identical clonotype sharing was significantly higher within monozygotic CF twin pairs than between unrelated CF individuals (P = 0.000026, Mann-Whitney). Simpson clonality tended to be low (median around 0.0095), which suggests a naive-dominated repertoire, although clonality was higher in the most severely affected patients.

The twin pairs came from the European Cystic Fibrosis Twin and Sibling Study Cohort, a cohort that recruited patients from 170 or so CF clinics across 14 European countries. Both zygosity and CFTR genotype were checked in-house, and zygosity was tested with multiplex PCR across nine short tandem repeat loci. Each twin gave a peripheral blood sample, and clinical parameters were documented on that same day of blood sampling. Genomic DNA was isolated from peripheral blood cells with phenol/chloroform and kept in TE buffer at 4 degrees C. This sequence originates from a boy between 2 and 10 years old with cystic fibrosis. Sequencing input: blood. The chain employs TRBV2 and TRBJ1-5; the D gene assignment is ambiguous. The CDR3 protein: CASTQGNQPQHF. The DNA sequence is as follows: TGTGCCAGCACTCAGGGCAATCAGCCCCAGCATTTT.